This T cell receptor beta chain was profiled in a study of cytomegalovirus exposure and HLA in healthy donors. The PCR was carried out with 60 Vbeta primers and 13 Jbeta primers. Sequenced by immunoSEQ multiplex PCR; TCRdb stores in-frame clones only, minus some. The table records 200,000 to 250,000 clones, over 65% of them present only once. V was cut by 1 base and J by 6 bases, with 12 bases left in between. The CDR3 spans 14 residues. Germline CDR1 reads LNHDA; CDR2 reads SQIVND (reference sequence). The receptor comes from a man between 35 and 55 years old in good health and CMV-seronegative. The specimen sequenced was PBMCs. The chain employs TRBV19 and TRBJ1-2; tentatively, D is TRBD1 (5 bases). The CDR3 protein is CASSIGYRNDGYTF. CDR3 sequence (DNA): TGTGCCAGTAGTATAGGGTACAGGAACGATGGCTACACCTTC.